The present entry profiles one TCR beta chain with its context. The investigators split CD4+ cells into a CD45RA+ naive subset and a CD45RA-negative memory subset. Repertoires were generated with immunoSEQ multiplex PCR, while TCRdb's copy carries only in-frame clones and drops some. The repertoire has around 2.5 million clones, 80% to 95% of them found once; the top ten carry about 0.34%. These data belong to a study of shared clonotypes between healthy human individuals. The sequence derives from a man aged 18 to 35 in good health. Some clones in this sample may be carry-over from other donors' samples. Sequenced sample: naive CD4+ T cells from PBMCs. Regarding subset: CD45RA+ positively selected.

CDR3 region: CASSRRGQETQYF. The CDR3 DNA follows: TGTGCCAGCAGCCGGAGGGGACAAGAGACCCAGTACTTC. The V call is TRBV7-3, the J call TRBJ2-5, with D perhaps TRBD2 (6 bases). The CDR3 totals 13 residues. The V end was cut by 5 bases, the J end by 2 bases, with 9 bases between. From germline, CDR1 is SGHTA and CDR2 FQGTGA.